This T cell receptor (beta chain) was obtained from a study of lymphopenia after photon versus proton radiotherapy. Points on this clone: Its antigen is unidentified. This specimen includes other DNA sequences encoding the same CDR3.

General observations from the study: In patients who died, overall survival fell as post-nadir TCR diversity dropped more.

V was shortened by 6 bases and J by 0 bases, with 15 bases between the two germline ends. The CDR3 sequence is 16 residues long. Germline CDR1 is LGHNA and CDR2 is YNFKEQ. The table came from immunoSEQ multiplex PCR; TCRdb's copy has only in-frame clones and leaves some out. The sample contains tens of thousands of clones, roughly 93% of which appear only once. The sample consisted of peripheral blood, taken from a patient treated with photon-based radiotherapy. This chain joins TRBV4-2 and TRBJ1-3; D not certain. The clonotype originates from a woman aged 65 to 85 with pancreatic cancer. The CDR3 DNA follows: TGTGCCAGCAGTCAAACCGGGATCAGCTCTGGAAACACCATATATTTT. This sequence encodes CASSQTGISSGNTIYF.